This T cell receptor beta chain comes out of a study of cytomegalovirus exposure and HLA in healthy donors. Study-level background: The 600 to 800 first-cohort repertoires shared a platform with the 130 or so validation repertoires, as reported in a later analysis.

CDR3 size: 15 residues. Trimming cost V 4 bases and J 1 base; bases outside gene matches: 6. CDR1 and CDR2 from the germline V gene are KGHSH and LQKENI. The protocol was immunoSEQ multiplex PCR, while the TCRdb copy is restricted to in-frame clones and leaves out a portion. Of roughly 250,000 clones in the sample, about 83% were seen once. This chain connects TRBV18 to TRBJ1-2; 7 nucleotides match TRBD1. Sequencing used PBMCs. The clonotype comes from a man in his late teens or twenties in good health and CMV-seronegative. CDR3 sequence (DNA): TGTGCCAGCTCACGACAGGGTTTACTTAACTATGGCTACACCTTC. Protein: CASSRQGLLNYGYTF.